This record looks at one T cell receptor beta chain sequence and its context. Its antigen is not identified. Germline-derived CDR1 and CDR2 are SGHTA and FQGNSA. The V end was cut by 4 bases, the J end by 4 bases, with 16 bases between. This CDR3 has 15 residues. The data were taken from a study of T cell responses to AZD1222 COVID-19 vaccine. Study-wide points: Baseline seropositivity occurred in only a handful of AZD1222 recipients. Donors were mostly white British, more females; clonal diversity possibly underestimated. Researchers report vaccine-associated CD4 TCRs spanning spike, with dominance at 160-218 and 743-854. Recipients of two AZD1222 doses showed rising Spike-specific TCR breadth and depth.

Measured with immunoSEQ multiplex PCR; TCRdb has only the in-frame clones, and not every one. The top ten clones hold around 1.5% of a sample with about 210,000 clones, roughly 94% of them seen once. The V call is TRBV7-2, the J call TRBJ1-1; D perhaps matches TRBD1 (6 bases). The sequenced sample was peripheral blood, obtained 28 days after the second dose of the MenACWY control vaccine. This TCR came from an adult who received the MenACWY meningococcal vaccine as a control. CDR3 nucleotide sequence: TGTGCCAGCAGCTCCGGACAGCGGACGGGCACTGAAGCTTTCTTT. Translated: CASSSGQRTGTEAFF.